This paragraph covers one TCR beta chain sequence. Its antigen is unidentified. TCRdb called the 5' RACE reads again in MiXCR, with one record for every CDR3 protein. The sample lists about 900,000 distinct CDR3 sequences, roughly 12% occurring once. The donor group consisted entirely of healthy Caucasians. This sample stems from a study of identical twins. Study-wide findings and caveats: When twins shared out-of-frame alpha sequences, those sequences had excess low generation probability. Whereas memory repertoires showed no such difference, abundant cord blood beta clonotypes carried fewer insertions. Compared with models, monozygotic twins showed more out-of-frame TCR alpha sharing.

With 1 base removed from V and 1 base from J, the gap between germline ends came to 11 bases. Per the germline V gene, CDR1 is SGHTA and CDR2 is FQGNSA. The CDR3 is 16 amino acids. These same records also appear under a second study, on yellow fever vaccine responses in identical twins.

This clonotype originated in a young woman in good health. The sample comprised PBMCs. This chain uses TRBV7-2 with TRBJ1-5, with D hard to call. CDR3 DNA sequence: TGTGCCAGCAGCTTAGGGCGGGGAACAAGCAATCAGCCCCAGCATTTT. Translation: CASSLGRGTSNQPQHF.